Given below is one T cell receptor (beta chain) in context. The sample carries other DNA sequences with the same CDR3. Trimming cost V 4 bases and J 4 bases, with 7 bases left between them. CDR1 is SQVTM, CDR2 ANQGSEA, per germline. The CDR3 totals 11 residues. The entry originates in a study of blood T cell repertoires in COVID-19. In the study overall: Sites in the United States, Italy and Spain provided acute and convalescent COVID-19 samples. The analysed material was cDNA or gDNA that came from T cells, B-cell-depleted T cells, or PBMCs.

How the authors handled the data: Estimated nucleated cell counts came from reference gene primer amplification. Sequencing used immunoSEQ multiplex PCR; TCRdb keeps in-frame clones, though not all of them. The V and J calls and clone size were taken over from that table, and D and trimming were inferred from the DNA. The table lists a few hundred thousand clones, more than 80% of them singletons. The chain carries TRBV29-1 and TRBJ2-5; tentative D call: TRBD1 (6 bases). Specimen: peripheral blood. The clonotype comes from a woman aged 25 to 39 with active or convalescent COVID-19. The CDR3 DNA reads TGCAGCGTTGTCAGGGGAGAGACCCAGTACTTC. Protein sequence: CSVVRGETQYF.